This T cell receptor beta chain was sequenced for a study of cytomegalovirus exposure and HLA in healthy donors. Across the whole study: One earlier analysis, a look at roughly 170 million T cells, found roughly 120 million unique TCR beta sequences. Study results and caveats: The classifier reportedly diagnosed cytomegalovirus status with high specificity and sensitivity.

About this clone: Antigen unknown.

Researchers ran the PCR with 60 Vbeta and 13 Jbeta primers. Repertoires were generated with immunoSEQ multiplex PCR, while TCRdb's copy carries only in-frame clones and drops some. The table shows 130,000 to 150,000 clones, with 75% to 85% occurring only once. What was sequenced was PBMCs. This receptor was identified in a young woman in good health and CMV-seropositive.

The CDR3 loop reads CASSLDSSGTEAFF. CDR3 DNA: TGTGCCAGCAGCTTAGATTCCAGCGGCACTGAAGCTTTCTTT. V gene TRBV11-3 combines with J gene TRBJ1-1; D remains unclear. The CDR3 contains 14 residues. Trimming pared 0 bases from V and 4 bases from J, leaving 9 bases between. Germline V gene lookup returns CDR1 SGHNT and CDR2 YENEEA. The whole variable domain, remainder taken from reference TRBV11-3 and TRBJ1-1, is EAGVVQSPRYKIIEKKQPVAFWCNPISGHNTLYWYLQNLGQGPELLIRYENEEAVDDSQLPKDRFSAERLKGVDSTLKIQPAELGDSAVYLCASSLDSSGTEAFFGQGTRLTVV.